The TCR beta chain under discussion was sequenced for a study of shared clonotypes between healthy human individuals. Study in general: The cohort comprised a couple of women and a few men. Their ages spanned 18 to 49 years.

Each cell subset's genomic DNA was divided evenly among several immunoSEQ plates. The protocol was immunoSEQ multiplex PCR, while the TCRdb copy is restricted to in-frame clones and leaves out a portion. This table holds some 2,500,000 clones, approximately 94% found once. Every contributor of samples was a Caucasian grown-up residing in Nashville, Tennessee. The CDR3 extends over 17 amino acids. Germline V gives CDR1 MDHEN, CDR2 SYDVKM. V shed 5 bases, J shed 0 bases, and the junction held 9 bases outside the gene matches. The origin of this receptor is a man in his late teens or twenties in good health. Some clones in this sample may be carry-over from other donors' samples. The material sequenced was naive CD4+ T cells from PBMCs. Sample subset: CD45RA+ positively selected. The chain combines TRBV28 with TRBJ2-7; 11 nucleotides match TRBD2. The CDR3 loop is CASSPPIAGGSSYEQYF. The CDR3 DNA sequence: TGTGCCAGCAGTCCGCCTATAGCGGGAGGGAGCTCCTACGAGCAGTACTTC. The complete variable domain, with remaining parts taken from reference TRBV28 and TRBJ2-7, reads DVKVTQSSRYLVKRTGEKVFLECVQDMDHENMFWYRQDPGLGLRLIYFSYDVKMKEKGDIPEGYSVSREKKERFSLILESASTNQTSMYLCASSPPIAGGSSYEQYFGPGTRLTVT.